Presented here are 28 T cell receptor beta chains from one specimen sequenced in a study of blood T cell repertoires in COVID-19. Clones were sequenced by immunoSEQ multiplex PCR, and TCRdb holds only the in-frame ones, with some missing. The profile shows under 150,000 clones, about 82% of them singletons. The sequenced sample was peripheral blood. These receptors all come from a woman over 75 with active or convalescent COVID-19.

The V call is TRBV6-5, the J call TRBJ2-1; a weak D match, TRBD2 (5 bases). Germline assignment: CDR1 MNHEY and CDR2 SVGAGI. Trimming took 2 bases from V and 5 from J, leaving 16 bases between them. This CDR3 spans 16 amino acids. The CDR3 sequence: CASSYDPRGIDNEQFF. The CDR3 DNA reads TGTGCCAGCAGTTACGACCCTAGAGGGATCGACAATGAGCAGTTCTTC.

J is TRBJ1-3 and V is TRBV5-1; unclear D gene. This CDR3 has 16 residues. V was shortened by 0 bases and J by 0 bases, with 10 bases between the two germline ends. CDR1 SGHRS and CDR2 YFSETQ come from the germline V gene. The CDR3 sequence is CASSLDQASSGNTIYF. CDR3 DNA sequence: TGCGCCAGCAGCTTGGACCAGGCGTCCTCTGGAAACACCATATATTTT.

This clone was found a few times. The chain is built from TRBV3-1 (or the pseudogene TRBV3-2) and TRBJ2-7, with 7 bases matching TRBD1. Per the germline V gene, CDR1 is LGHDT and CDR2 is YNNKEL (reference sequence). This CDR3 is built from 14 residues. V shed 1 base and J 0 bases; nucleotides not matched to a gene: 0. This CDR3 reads CASSQGQGSYEQYF. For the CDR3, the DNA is TGTGCCAGCAGCCAAGGACAGGGCTCCTACGAGCAGTACTTC.

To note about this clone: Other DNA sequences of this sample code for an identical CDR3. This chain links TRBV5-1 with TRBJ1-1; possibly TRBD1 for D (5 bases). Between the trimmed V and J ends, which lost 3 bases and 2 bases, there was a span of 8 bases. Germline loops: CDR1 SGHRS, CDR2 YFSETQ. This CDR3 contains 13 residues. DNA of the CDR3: TGCGCCAGCAGCTCGCAGGGCAACACTGAAGCTTTCTTT. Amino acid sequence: CASSSQGNTEAFF.

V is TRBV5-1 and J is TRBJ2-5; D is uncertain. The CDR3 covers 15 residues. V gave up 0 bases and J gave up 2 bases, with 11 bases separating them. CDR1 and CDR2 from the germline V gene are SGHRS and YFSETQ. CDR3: CASSLAAAKQETQYF. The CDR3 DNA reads TGCGCCAGCAGCTTGGCCGCGGCAAAACAAGAGACCCAGTACTTC.

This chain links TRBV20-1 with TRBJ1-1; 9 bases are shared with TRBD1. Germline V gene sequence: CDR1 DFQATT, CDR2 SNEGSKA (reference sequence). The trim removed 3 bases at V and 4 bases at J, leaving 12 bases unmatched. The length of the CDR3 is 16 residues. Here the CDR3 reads CSASKLGQGRGTEAFF. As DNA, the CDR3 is TGCAGTGCTAGTAAACTGGGACAGGGTAGGGGCACTGAAGCTTTCTTT.

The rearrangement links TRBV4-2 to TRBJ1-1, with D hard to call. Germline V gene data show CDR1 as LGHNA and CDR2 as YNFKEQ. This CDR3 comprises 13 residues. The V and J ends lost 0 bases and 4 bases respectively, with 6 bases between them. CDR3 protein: CASSQDGLTEAFF. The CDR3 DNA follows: TGTGCCAGCAGCCAAGATGGCCTCACTGAAGCTTTCTTT.

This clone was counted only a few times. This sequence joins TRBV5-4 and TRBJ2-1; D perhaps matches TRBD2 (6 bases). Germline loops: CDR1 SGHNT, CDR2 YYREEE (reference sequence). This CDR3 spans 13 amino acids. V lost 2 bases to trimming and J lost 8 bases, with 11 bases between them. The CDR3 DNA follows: TGTGCCAGCAGCTTACCCCCTAGCGATGAGCAGTTCTTC. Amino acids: CASSLPPSDEQFF.

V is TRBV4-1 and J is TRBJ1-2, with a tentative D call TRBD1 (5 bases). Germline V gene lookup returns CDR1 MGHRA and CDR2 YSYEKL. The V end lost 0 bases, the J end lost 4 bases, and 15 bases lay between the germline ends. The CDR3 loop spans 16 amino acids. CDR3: CASSQEVLTESYGYTF. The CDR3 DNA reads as TGCGCCAGCAGCCAAGAAGTTTTGACAGAAAGCTATGGCTACACCTTC.

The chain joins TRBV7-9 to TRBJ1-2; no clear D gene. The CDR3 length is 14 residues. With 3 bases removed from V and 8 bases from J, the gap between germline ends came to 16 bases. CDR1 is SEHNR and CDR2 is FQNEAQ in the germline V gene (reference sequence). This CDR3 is CASSFVSGNMGYTF. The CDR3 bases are TGTGCCAGCAGCTTTGTATCGGGTAATATGGGCTACACCTTC.

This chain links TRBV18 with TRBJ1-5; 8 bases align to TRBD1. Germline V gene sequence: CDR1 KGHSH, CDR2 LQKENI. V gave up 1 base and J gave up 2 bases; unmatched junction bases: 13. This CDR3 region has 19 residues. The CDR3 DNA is TGTGCCAGCTCACCACTGGGGACAGGAGCCATAGGAGGCAATCAGCCCCAGCATTTT. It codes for CASSPLGTGAIGGNQPQHF.

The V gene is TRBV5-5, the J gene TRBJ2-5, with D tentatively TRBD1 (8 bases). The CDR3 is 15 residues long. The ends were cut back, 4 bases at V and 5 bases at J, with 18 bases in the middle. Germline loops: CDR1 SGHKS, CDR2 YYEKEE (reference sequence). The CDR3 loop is CASSTGGGGGETQYF. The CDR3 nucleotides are TGTGCCAGCAGCACAGGGGGAGGGGGCGGGGAGACCCAGTACTTC. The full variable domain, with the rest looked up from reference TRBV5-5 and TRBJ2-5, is DAGVTQSPTHLIKTRGQQVTLRCSPISGHKSVSWYQQVLGQGPQFIFQYYEKEERGRGNFPDRFSARQFPNYSSELNVNALLLGDSALYLCASSTGGGGGETQYFGPGTRLLVL.

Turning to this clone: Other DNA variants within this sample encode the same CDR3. Written as DNA, the CDR3 is TGTGCCAGCAGTTTAAGAGGGGGAACTGAAGCTTTCTTT. Translation: CASSLRGGTEAFF. This chain connects TRBV12-3 or TRBV12-4 to TRBJ1-1; D perhaps matches TRBD1 (6 bases). The CDR3 runs to 13 residues. The V end was cut by 2 bases, the J end by 5 bases, with 9 bases between.

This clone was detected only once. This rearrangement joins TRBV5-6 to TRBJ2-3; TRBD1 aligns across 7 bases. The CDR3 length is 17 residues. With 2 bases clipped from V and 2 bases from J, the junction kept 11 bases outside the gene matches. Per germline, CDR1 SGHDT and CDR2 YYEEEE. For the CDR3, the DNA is TGTGCCAGCAGCTTTATTCGATCAGGGGGAACCACAGATACGCAGTATTTT. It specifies CASSFIRSGGTTDTQYF.

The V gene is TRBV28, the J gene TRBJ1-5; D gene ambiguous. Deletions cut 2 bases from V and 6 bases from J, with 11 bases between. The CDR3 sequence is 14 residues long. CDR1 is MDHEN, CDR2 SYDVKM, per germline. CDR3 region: CASSLRGFGQPQHF. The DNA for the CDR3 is TGTGCCAGCAGTTTAAGAGGGTTCGGTCAGCCCCAGCATTTT. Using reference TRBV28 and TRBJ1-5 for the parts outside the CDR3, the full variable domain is DVKVTQSSRYLVKRTGEKVFLECVQDMDHENMFWYRQDPGLGLRLIYFSYDVKMKEKGDIPEGYSVSREKKERFSLILESASTNQTSMYLCASSLRGFGQPQHFGDGTRLSIL.

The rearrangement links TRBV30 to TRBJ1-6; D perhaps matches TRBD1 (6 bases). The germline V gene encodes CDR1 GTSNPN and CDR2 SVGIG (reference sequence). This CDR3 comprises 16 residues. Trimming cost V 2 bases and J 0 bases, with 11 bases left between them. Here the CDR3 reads CAWSITGSSYNSPLHF. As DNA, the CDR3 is TGTGCCTGGAGTATCACAGGGAGCTCCTATAATTCACCCCTCCACTTT.

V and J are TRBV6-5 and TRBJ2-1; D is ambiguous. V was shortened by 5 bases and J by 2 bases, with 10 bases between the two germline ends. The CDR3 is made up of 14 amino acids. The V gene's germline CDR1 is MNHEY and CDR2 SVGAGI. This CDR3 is CASSRESAYNEQFF. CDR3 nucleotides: TGTGCCAGCAGTCGTGAAAGCGCCTACAATGAGCAGTTCTTC.

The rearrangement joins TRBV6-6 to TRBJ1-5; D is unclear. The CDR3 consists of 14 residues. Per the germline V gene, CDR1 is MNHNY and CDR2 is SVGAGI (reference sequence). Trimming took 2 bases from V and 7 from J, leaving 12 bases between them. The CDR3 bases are TGTGCCAGCAGTTACGAAGGATTCAGGCAGCCCCAGCATTTT. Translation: CASSYEGFRQPQHF.

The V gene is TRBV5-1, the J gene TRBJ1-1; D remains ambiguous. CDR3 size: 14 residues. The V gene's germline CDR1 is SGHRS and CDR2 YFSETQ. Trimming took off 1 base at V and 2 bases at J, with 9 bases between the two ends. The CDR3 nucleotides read TGCGCCAGCAGCTTGAGCACCTTAAACACTGAAGCTTTCTTT. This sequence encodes CASSLSTLNTEAFF.

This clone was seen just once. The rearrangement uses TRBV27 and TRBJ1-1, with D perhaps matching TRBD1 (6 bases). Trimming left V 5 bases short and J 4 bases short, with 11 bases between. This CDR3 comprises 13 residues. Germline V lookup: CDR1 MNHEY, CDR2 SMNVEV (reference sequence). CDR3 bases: TGTGCCAGCAGTCGAATAGGGGGCACTGAAGCTTTCTTT. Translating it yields CASSRIGGTEAFF.

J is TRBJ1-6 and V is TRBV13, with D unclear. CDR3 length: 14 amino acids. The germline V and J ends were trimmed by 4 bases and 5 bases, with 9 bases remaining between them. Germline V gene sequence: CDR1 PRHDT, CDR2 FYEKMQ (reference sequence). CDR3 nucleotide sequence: TGTGCCAGCAGCTCGAGTCGGGATAATTCACCCCTCCACTTT. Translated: CASSSSRDNSPLHF.

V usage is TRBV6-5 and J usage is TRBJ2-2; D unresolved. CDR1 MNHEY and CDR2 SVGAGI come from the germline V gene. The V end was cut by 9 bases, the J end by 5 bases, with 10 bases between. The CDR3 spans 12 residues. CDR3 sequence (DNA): TGTGCCAGTGCCCAGAGGACCGGGGAGCTGTTTTTT. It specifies CASAQRTGELFF.

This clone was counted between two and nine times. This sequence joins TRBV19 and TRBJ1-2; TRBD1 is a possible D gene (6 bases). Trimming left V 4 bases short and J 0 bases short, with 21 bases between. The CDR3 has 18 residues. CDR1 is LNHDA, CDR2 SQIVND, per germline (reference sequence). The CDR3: CASSNRALRAQANYGYTF. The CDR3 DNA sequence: TGTGCCAGTAGTAACAGGGCCCTTAGGGCCCAAGCTAACTATGGCTACACCTTC.

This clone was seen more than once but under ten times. The CDR3 nucleotides read TGTGCCAGCAGTGGACGACAGGGAAAAAGATCGGGCTACACCTTC. Translating it yields CASSGRQGKRSGYTF. This chain uses TRBV6-4 with TRBJ1-2; 7 bases are a match to TRBD1. V gave up 4 bases and J gave up 8 bases; unmatched junction bases: 13. Germline lookup yields CDR1 MRHNA and CDR2 SNTAGT. The CDR3 covers 15 residues.

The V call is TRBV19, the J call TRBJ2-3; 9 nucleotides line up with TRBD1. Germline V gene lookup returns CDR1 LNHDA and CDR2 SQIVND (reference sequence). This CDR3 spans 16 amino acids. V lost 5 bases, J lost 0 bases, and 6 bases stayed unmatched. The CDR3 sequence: CASSAQGAISTDTQYF. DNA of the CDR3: TGTGCCAGTAGTGCACAGGGGGCTATTAGCACAGATACGCAGTATTTT.

In DNA form, the CDR3 reads TGTGCCAGCAGCCCACGGGTTGGCTACACCTTC. Its translation: CASSPRVGYTF. The rearrangement joins TRBV6-1 to TRBJ1-2; D remains ambiguous. Trimming took off 6 bases at V and 7 bases at J, with 9 bases between the two ends. The CDR3 runs 11 residues. The V gene's germline CDR1 is MNHNS and CDR2 SASEGT.

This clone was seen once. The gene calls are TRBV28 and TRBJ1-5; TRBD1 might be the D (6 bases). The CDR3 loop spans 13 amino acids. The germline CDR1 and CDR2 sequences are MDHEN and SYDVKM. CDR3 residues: CAAQGYYNQPQHF. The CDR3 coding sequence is TGTGCTGCACAGGGTTACTATAATCAGCCCCAGCATTTT.

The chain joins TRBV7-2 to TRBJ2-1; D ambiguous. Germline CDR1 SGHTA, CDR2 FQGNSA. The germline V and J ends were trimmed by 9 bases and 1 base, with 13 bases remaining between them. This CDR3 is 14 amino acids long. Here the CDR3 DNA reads TGTGCCAGTATAATTAGTCTTTCCTACAATGAGCAGTTCTTC. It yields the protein CASIISLSYNEQFF.